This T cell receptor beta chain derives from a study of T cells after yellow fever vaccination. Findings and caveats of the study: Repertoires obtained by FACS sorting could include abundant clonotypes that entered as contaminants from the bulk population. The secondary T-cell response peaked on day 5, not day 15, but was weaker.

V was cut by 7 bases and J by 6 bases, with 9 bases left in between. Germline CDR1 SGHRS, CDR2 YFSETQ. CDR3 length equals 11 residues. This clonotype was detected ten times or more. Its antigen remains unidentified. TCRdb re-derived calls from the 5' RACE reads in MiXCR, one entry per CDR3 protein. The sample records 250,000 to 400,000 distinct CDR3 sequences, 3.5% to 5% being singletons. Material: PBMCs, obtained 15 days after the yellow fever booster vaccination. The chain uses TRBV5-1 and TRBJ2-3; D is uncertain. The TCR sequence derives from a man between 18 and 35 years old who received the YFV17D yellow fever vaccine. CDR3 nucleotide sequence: TGCGCCAGCTCCGCCCGGGATACGCAGTATTTT. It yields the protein CASSARDTQYF.